The rows below give T cell receptor beta chains drawn from one sample of a study of T cell responses to AZD1222 COVID-19 vaccine. The repertoire was sequenced with immunoSEQ multiplex PCR; TCRdb's copy has only in-frame clones and lacks some. The table has about 66,000 clones, more than 75% seen once. Sequencing used peripheral blood, obtained 28 days after the second dose of the MenACWY control vaccine. The receptor set was obtained from an adult who received the MenACWY meningococcal vaccine as a control. The CDR3 runs from the conserved cysteine through the conserved F or W. The order of the fields is clone size, D gene, J gene, V gene, CDR3 protein, CDR3 DNA. A D gene is named only where the DNA matches it firmly. Size is stated for part of the rows, as once, few or many counts, or as a class when the clone is expanded.

-,TRBD1,TRBJ1-1,TRBV30,CASQPGQGKAFF,TGTGCCTCGCAACCGGGACAGGGGAAAGCTTTCTTT
few,-,TRBJ2-1,TRBV3-1/TRBV3-2,CASSRLDGGAINEQFF,TGTGCCAGCAGCCGCCTTGACGGGGGCGCGATCAATGAGCAGTTCTTC
-,-,TRBJ1-1,TRBV4-3,CASSQAVNTEAFF,TGCGCCAGCAGCCAAGCGGTGAACACTGAAGCTTTCTTT
-,-,TRBJ2-7,TRBV4-2,CASSPFWAPGLEQYF,TGTGCCAGCAGCCCTTTTTGGGCCCCGGGCCTCGAGCAGTACTTC
-,TRBD1,TRBJ2-6,TRBV10-3,CATSTGTGVFSGANVLTF,TGTGCCACCTCTACCGGGACAGGCGTCTTCTCTGGGGCCAACGTCCTGACTTTC
-,-,TRBJ2-2,TRBV21-1,CASSKERLAGTFIGAGELFF,TGTGCCAGCAGCAAAGAGAGACTAGCGGGAACCTTCATCGGGGCCGGGGAGCTGTTTTTT
-,TRBD2,TRBJ2-1,TRBV5-5,CASSPSGGANNEQFF,TGTGCCAGCAGCCCGTCGGGGGGGGCAAACAATGAGCAGTTCTTC
once,TRBD1,TRBJ1-1,TRBV19,CASSIHRGDTEAFF,TGTGCCAGTAGTATACACAGGGGAGACACTGAAGCTTTCTTT
-,-,TRBJ2-7,TRBV7-2,CASSLGSDEQYF,TGTGCCAGCAGCTTAGGCTCGGACGAGCAGTACTTC
-,-,TRBJ1-1,TRBV6-5,CASSYLGDTEAFF,TGTGCCAGCAGTTACTTAGGGGACACTGAAGCTTTCTTT
-,-,TRBJ2-3,TRBV4-1,CASSQDGAPYLTDTQYF,TGCGCCAGCAGCCAAGATGGGGCGCCTTACCTCACAGATACGCAGTATTTT
-,-,TRBJ1-2,TRBV18,CASSPGDLPPYGYTF,TGTGCCAGCTCACCGGGGGATCTCCCCCCTTATGGCTACACCTTC
-,TRBD1,TRBJ2-1,TRBV9,CASSASRPSSDRGPSSYNEQFF,TGTGCCAGCAGCGCATCGCGCCCCTCTTCGGACAGGGGGCCTAGTTCCTACAATGAGCAGTTCTTC
-,-,TRBJ2-1,TRBV6-5,CASSYEGYNEQFF,TGTGCCAGCAGTTACGAAGGCTACAATGAGCAGTTCTTC
-,-,TRBJ2-7,TRBV10-3,CAISESGEYEQYF,TGTGCCATCAGTGAGTCGGGTGAATACGAGCAGTACTTC
once,-,TRBJ2-4,TRBV5-1,CASRNSPTGKNIQYF,TGCGCCAGCAGAAACTCCCCGACGGGCAAAAACATTCAGTACTTC
-,-,TRBJ1-1,TRBV25-1,CASSGRVLGTEAFF,TGTGCCAGCAGTGGCAGGGTTCTTGGAACTGAAGCTTTCTTT
-,TRBD1,TRBJ1-4,TRBV19,CASRQGDEKLFF,TGTGCCAGTAGACAGGGGGATGAAAAACTGTTTTTT
once,-,TRBJ2-2,TRBV9,CASSPTGTPTGELFF,TGTGCCAGCAGCCCAACAGGGACTCCCACCGGGGAGCTGTTTTTT
-,TRBD1,TRBJ2-7,TRBV27,CASSPDRVYEQYF,TGTGCCAGCAGTCCCGACAGGGTCTACGAGCAGTACTTC
once,-,TRBJ2-7,TRBV2,CASWYLSGEQYF,TGTGCCAGCTGGTACCTCTCAGGCGAGCAGTACTTC
-,-,TRBJ2-7,TRBV11-2,CASSPIIRAYEQYF,TGTGCCAGCAGCCCCATCATCCGGGCCTACGAGCAGTACTTC
-,TRBD1,TRBJ1-2,TRBV18,CASSPQTGMANYGYTF,TGTGCCAGCTCACCTCAGACAGGGATGGCGAACTATGGCTACACCTTC
-,TRBD1,TRBJ1-4,TRBV5-1,CASSRQGPGEKLFF,TGCGCCAGCAGCCGACAGGGGCCGGGTGAAAAACTGTTTTTT
-,TRBD2,TRBJ2-3,TRBV30,CAWTSGSVGDTQYF,TGTGCCTGGACTAGCGGGAGTGTTGGAGATACGCAGTATTTT
-,-,TRBJ2-7,TRBV5-1,CASSAQQSYEQYF,TGCGCCAGCAGCGCCCAACAATCCTACGAGCAGTACTTC
-,-,TRBJ2-3,TRBV4-1,CASSQDRPKAVGTQYF,TGCGCCAGCAGCCAAGATCGCCCCAAGGCGGTTGGTACGCAGTATTTT
-,-,TRBJ1-5,TRBV7-8,CASSLRQIGNQPQHF,TGTGCCAGCAGCTTAAGGCAGATCGGCAATCAGCCCCAGCATTTT
-,-,TRBJ2-3,TRBV6-5,CASSYGGATDTQYF,TGTGCCAGCAGTTACGGGGGAGCGACAGATACGCAGTATTTT
-,-,TRBJ2-1,TRBV7-9,CASSLLTDNEQFF,TGTGCCAGCAGCTTGCTGACTGACAATGAGCAGTTCTTC
-,-,TRBJ1-2,TRBV6-2/TRBV6-3,CASSYSGPHTGKDGYTF,TGTGCCAGCAGTTACTCGGGACCCCATACAGGGAAGGACGGCTACACCTTC
-,-,TRBJ1-2,TRBV6-6,CATNPGSGGYTF,TGTGCCACCAACCCGGGCTCTGGCGGCTACACCTTC
-,-,TRBJ1-2,TRBV2,CASREDGAQDGYTF,TGTGCCAGCAGAGAAGATGGAGCTCAAGATGGCTACACCTTC
-,-,TRBJ2-5,TRBV2,CASSDAKPKETQYF,TGTGCCAGCAGTGACGCGAAGCCAAAAGAGACCCAGTACTTC
-,-,TRBJ2-1,TRBV5-4,CASSSDNEQFF,TGTGCCAGCAGCTCCGACAATGAGCAGTTCTTC
-,TRBD1,TRBJ2-1,TRBV28,CASSPGTGSYNEQFF,TGTGCCAGCAGTCCCGGGACAGGGTCCTACAATGAGCAGTTCTTC
few,-,TRBJ1-4,TRBV3-1/TRBV3-2,CASSSYTTGSEKLFF,TGTGCCAGCAGCTCTTATACGACCGGGAGCGAAAAACTGTTTTTT
-,-,TRBJ2-1,TRBV7-8,CASSPGTSVNEQFF,TGTGCCAGCAGCCCCGGGACCTCCGTAAATGAGCAGTTCTTC
-,-,TRBJ2-5,TRBV14,CASSHFTSPWEETQYF,TGTGCCAGCAGCCACTTCACGTCCCCTTGGGAAGAGACCCAGTACTTC
few,-,TRBJ2-7,TRBV3-1/TRBV3-2,CASSFSAGEQYF,TGTGCCAGCAGCTTCAGCGCGGGGGAGCAGTACTTC
-,-,TRBJ1-1,TRBV6-2/TRBV6-3,CASSYRSGLTFEAFF,TGTGCCAGCAGTTACCGGTCAGGATTGACCTTTGAAGCTTTCTTT
-,TRBD1,TRBJ2-7,TRBV11-2,CASSLDGSLLDRGYEQYF,TGTGCCAGCAGCCTCGATGGGTCCCTCCTGGACAGGGGCTACGAGCAGTACTTC
-,-,TRBJ2-1,TRBV19,CASSLRSYNEQFF,TGTGCCAGTAGTTTACGCTCCTACAATGAGCAGTTCTTC
-,TRBD1,TRBJ1-3,TRBV9,CASSQLTGTGFVSGNTIYF,TGTGCCAGCAGCCAACTAACCGGGACAGGTTTCGTCTCTGGAAACACCATATATTTT
-,-,TRBJ2-3,TRBV27,CASSFGAPDTQYF,TGTGCCAGCAGTTTCGGGGCCCCAGATACGCAGTATTTT
-,TRBD1,TRBJ2-1,TRBV10-3,CAISEDRGQFF,TGTGCCATCAGTGAGGACAGGGGTCAGTTCTTC
-,-,TRBJ2-1,TRBV29-1,CSVYSVSSYNEQFF,TGCAGCGTTTATAGCGTGAGCTCCTACAATGAGCAGTTCTTC
-,-,TRBJ2-7,TRBV11-2,CASSFQYRDEQYF,TGTGCCAGCAGCTTTCAATACAGGGACGAGCAGTACTTC
-,-,TRBJ2-5,TRBV11-1,CASSSEETQYF,TGTGCCAGCAGCTCGGAAGAGACCCAGTACTTC
-,TRBD1,TRBJ1-1,TRBV5-1,CASSPRDRGREAFF,TGCGCCAGCAGCCCACGGGACAGGGGGCGGGAAGCTTTCTTT
once,TRBD2,TRBJ2-3,TRBV24-1,CATSGVAGASTDTQYF,TGTGCCACCAGTGGTGTAGCGGGGGCTAGCACAGATACGCAGTATTTT
-,-,TRBJ2-7,TRBV28,CASSLSAGTGYEQYF,TGTGCCAGCAGTTTGAGTGCAGGGACGGGCTACGAGCAGTACTTC
once,-,TRBJ1-2,TRBV30,CAWSGGGPPDF,TGTGCCTGGAGTGGGGGGGGGCCGCCGGACTTC